This TCR beta chain was captured in a study of tumor-infiltrating lymphocytes in primary liver carcinoma. CDR1 and CDR2 (germline): LGHNA, YNFKEQ. The CDR3 has 15 amino acids. Unsorted bulk tissue, roughly 19-33 mg of it, served as the source for co-extraction of RNA and DNA. Concerning this clonotype: The junction departs from germline at one end; a sequencing error may be responsible.

A constant-region primer primed TCR beta cDNA synthesis from roughly 510 ng of total RNA. Three rounds of nested multiplex PCR with slightly modified ARM-PCR produced TCR beta libraries. Both of the initial two PCR rounds ran for roughly 10 cycles and employed TRBV1-TRBV30 forward primers alongside a C-beta reverse primer. MiXCR, applied by TCRdb to the multiplex PCR reads, yields one record per CDR3 protein. The sample consists of more than 30,000 distinct CDR3 sequences, 60% to 85% of them appearing once. This rearrangement joins TRBV4-2 to TRBJ1-2; D gene unclear. This sequence was found in a man aged 40-55 years with primary liver carcinoma and hepatitis B virus infection. The material sequenced was liver tumor tissue from sampling region 5. Described subset: tumor region T5, tumor centre. Written as DNA, the CDR3 is TGTGCCAGCAGCCAAGATAAGGGCAAGGGTGGTGGCTACATCTTC. It specifies CASSQDKGKGGGYIF.